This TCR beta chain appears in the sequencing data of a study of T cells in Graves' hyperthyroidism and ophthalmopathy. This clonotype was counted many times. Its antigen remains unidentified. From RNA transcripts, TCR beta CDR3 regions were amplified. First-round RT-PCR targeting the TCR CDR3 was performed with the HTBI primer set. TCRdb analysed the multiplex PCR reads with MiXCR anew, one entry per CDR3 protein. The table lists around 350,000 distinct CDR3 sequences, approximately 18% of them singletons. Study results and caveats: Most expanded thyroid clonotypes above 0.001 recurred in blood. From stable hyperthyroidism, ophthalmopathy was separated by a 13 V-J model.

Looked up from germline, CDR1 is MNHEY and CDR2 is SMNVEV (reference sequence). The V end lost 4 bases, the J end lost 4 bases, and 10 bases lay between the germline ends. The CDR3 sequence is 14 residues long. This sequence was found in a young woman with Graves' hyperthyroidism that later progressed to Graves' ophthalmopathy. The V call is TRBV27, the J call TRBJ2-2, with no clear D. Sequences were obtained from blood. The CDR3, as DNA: TGTGCCAGCAGTTCCCGGGCCATCACCGGGGAGCTGTTTTTT. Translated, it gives CASSSRAITGELFF.